This TCR beta chain was recovered during a study of blood T cell repertoires in COVID-19. Study overall: Sites in the United States, Italy and Spain provided acute and convalescent COVID-19 samples. Sources were T cells, B-cell-depleted T cells, or PBMCs; the material itself was cDNA or gDNA.

In the original processing: How many nucleated cells were present was estimated from reference gene primer amplification. The data were produced by immunoSEQ multiplex PCR, yet TCRdb's version contains in-frame clones alone and is incomplete. V, J and clone size derive from that table, while D and trimming were established from the DNA sequence. The sample lists around 200,000 clones, roughly nine tenths occurring once. The TCR comes from a man aged 40-49 years with active or convalescent COVID-19. Specimen: peripheral blood.

The CDR3 bases are TGTGCCAGTAGGCGGGACAGGAACACTGAAGCTTTCTTT. This codes for CASRRDRNTEAFF. The chain joins TRBV19 to TRBJ1-1; 7 bases fit TRBD1. The CDR3 runs 13 residues. Germline CDR1 is LNHDA and CDR2 is SQIVND (reference sequence). Trimming took 6 bases from V and 1 from J; bases not matched to a gene: 2.